These T cell receptor beta chains were read from a single sample in a study of CD8+CD57+ T cells in acquired aplastic anemia. TCRdb called the reads again in MiXCR, with one record for every CDR3 protein. The sample shows about 270,000 distinct CDR3 sequences, 50% to 70% of them seen only once. The sample taken for sequencing was sorted CD4+, CD8+, or CD8+CD57+ T cells (not recorded which) from PBMCs. These receptors were obtained from a human donor with severe aplastic anemia or a healthy control (not recorded which). The CDR3 runs from the conserved cysteine through the conserved F or W. A D gene is named only where the DNA matches it firmly. The size field is filled for only some rows; it gives once, few, many or a size class.

CDR3 protein,CDR3 DNA,clone size,CDR3 length,V gene,J gene,D gene
CSIGTSGAPYEQYF,TGCAGTATAGGGACTAGCGGGGCACCCTACGAGCAGTACTTC,.,14,TRBV20-1,TRBJ2-7,TRBD2
CSAPTRPGDSGNTF,TGCAGTGCTCCTACAAGGCCAGGGGACTCTGGAAACACCTTC,.,14,TRBV20-1,TRBJ1-2,.
CASRGGRGRISPLHF,TGTGCCAGCAGGGGCGGGAGGGGGCGAATTTCACCCCTCCACTTT,many,15,TRBV11-2,TRBJ1-6,TRBD1
CASSLGEAYEQYF,TGTGCCAGCAGCTTAGGGGAGGCATACGAGCAGTACTTC,.,13,TRBV7-2,TRBJ2-7,.
CASSLALPGYTF,TGTGCCAGCAGCTTAGCGCTCCCCGGCTACACCTTC,.,12,TRBV7-2,TRBJ1-2,.
CASTDRVWSYNEQFF,TGTGCCAGCACCGACAGGGTCTGGTCCTACAATGAGCAGTTCTTC,many,15,TRBV7-9,TRBJ2-1,TRBD1
CSASFRAGGLGEQYF,TGCAGTGCTAGTTTTCGGGCGGGCGGGTTGGGGGAGCAGTACTTC,few,15,TRBV20-1,TRBJ2-7,.
CATSMVGPSSYNEQFF,TGTGCCACCAGTATGGTAGGGCCTAGCTCCTACAATGAGCAGTTCTTC,few,16,TRBV24-1,TRBJ2-1,.
CASSPGESYEQYF,TGTGCCAGTAGCCCAGGGGAATCCTACGAGCAGTACTTC,once,13,TRBV19,TRBJ2-7,.
CASSSNTGDQPQHF,TGTGCCAGCAGCTCTAACACGGGTGATCAGCCCCAGCATTTT,.,14,TRBV7-8,TRBJ1-5,.
CASSPGTVNTEAFF,TGTGCCAGCAGCCCCGGGACGGTTAACACTGAAGCTTTCTTT,.,14,TRBV7-3,TRBJ1-1,.
CASSRTAIGYEQYF,TGTGCCAGCAGCCGAACGGCCATAGGCTACGAGCAGTACTTC,few,14,TRBV7-2,TRBJ2-7,.
CASSVRGGTDTQYF,TGTGCCAGCAGCGTTAGGGGGGGCACAGATACGCAGTATTTT,many,14,TRBV9,TRBJ2-3,.
CASSGGQGGLQETQYF,TGTGCCAGCAGCGGGGGACAGGGGGGCCTCCAAGAGACCCAGTACTTC,many,16,TRBV9,TRBJ2-5,TRBD1
CATSDNRGYQPQHF,TGTGCCACCAGTGACAACAGGGGGTATCAGCCCCAGCATTTT,.,14,TRBV24-1,TRBJ1-5,TRBD1
CASSYSVVRDRLSYEQYF,TGTGCCAGCAGTTACTCGGTTGTTCGGGACAGGCTTTCCTACGAGCAGTACTTC,many,18,TRBV6-2/TRBV6-3,TRBJ2-7,TRBD1
CIFELSDRGKPSEKLFF,TGCATCTTTGAGCTTTCGGACAGGGGCAAACCAAGCGAAAAACTGTTTTTT,.,17,TRBV29-1,TRBJ1-4,TRBD1
CASSQLLAGDTGTQYF,TGTGCCAGCTCGCAACTACTAGCGGGGGACACAGGTACGCAGTATTTT,.,16,TRBV18,TRBJ2-3,TRBD2